This paragraph covers one T cell receptor beta chain sequence. This clonotype has just a few counts. Its antigen has not been determined. Per-base quality was not reported, and no clone a single base away is much larger than it. The CDR3 goes from the cysteine to the phenylalanine over 18 residues. Only CDR3 DNA is held: 54 bases, read in frame from base 1. V loses 0 bases at its end and J loses 5 bases; junction bases beyond the gene matches: 8. The germline V gene encodes CDR1 SGHRS and CDR2 YFSETQ. The data derive from a study of CD8 T cells in ankylosing spondylitis (dated by TCRdb to 2017 to 2019). Regarding the study in general: The study set out to find disease-linked TCR variants by profiling T cell receptor beta repertoires in ankylosing spondylitis patients and healthy donors. In total, the full study cohort was made up of 85 to 140 healthy donors and more than 20 ankylosing spondylitis patients. Samples of peripheral blood were taken, and for ankylosing spondylitis patients, synovial fluid was collected as well. The full study reports these points: Blood from ankylosing spondylitis patients appeared to be characterized by a TCR beta motif composed of about eight highly homologous amino acid variants. A CD8+ phenotype was shown by the disease-linked clones, which were found at relatively low frequencies in peripheral blood. Significant enrichment of the disease-linked clones was reported in matched synovial fluid samples from ankylosing spondylitis patients. Some of the motif variants had been reported before in the synovial fluid and blood of reactive arthritis patients, a finding that suggests common disease-initiation mechanisms.

TCRdb names Illumina HiSeq 2500 as the instrument used. Quantitative 5'-RACE with molecular barcodes was used to prepare TCR beta libraries. In the paper's pipeline: A new computational method, built on a probabilistic model of VDJ rearrangement, was used to identify disease-linked TCR variants. The public reads were reanalyzed by TCRdb: fastp trimming at Q25, MiXCR alignment, in-frame beta chains only. Records with the same CDR3 protein are collapsed into one entry carrying the most frequent genes and DNA. It is TCRdb's table, rather than the study itself, that gives the V and J calls and clone size. The sample table holds around 250,000 distinct CDR3 sequences, of which more than 15% were seen once. The ten largest clones take up around 30% of the sample.

The receptor's source is a male donor with ankylosing spondylitis or in good health (not recorded which). The chain is made from TRBV5-1 and TRBJ2-7, with 16 middle bases fitting TRBD2. The specimen was blood, either unsorted or a sorted T cell fraction (not recorded which). This receptor carries the CDR3 CASSLEGLAGGPVHEQYF. Here is the DNA: TGCGCCAGCAGCTTGGAGGGACTAGCGGGAGGGCCGGTCCACGAGCAGTACTTC. Joined to the reference TRBV5-1 and TRBJ2-7 proteins, this CDR3 gives the full variable domain: KAGVTQTPRYLIKTRGQQVTLSCSPISGHRSVSWYQQTPGQGLQFLFEYFSETQRNKGNFPGRFSGRQFSNSRSEMNVSTLELGDSALYLCASSLEGLAGGPVHEQYFGPGTRLTVT.